Sequencing of this T cell receptor (beta chain) was carried out in a study of T cell changes during pregnancy in multiple sclerosis. The CDR3 sequence is 13 residues long. The germline V gene encodes CDR1 GTSNPN and CDR2 SVGIG (reference sequence). V was cut by 0 bases and J by 8 bases, with 13 bases left in between. TCRdb keeps only in-frame clones here, not all; method: immunoSEQ multiplex PCR. The sample holds some 42,000 clones, 87% seen once. V gene TRBV30 combines with J gene TRBJ1-2; D is ambiguous. The sequence derives from a female donor with multiple sclerosis, enrolled in a pregnancy study. Sequenced material: CD4+ T cells from peripheral blood mononuclear cells, taken after pregnancy. Here the CDR3 DNA reads TGTGCCTGGAGTGTTGGCGGCAGATTGGGCTACACCTTC. Translating it yields CAWSVGGRLGYTF.